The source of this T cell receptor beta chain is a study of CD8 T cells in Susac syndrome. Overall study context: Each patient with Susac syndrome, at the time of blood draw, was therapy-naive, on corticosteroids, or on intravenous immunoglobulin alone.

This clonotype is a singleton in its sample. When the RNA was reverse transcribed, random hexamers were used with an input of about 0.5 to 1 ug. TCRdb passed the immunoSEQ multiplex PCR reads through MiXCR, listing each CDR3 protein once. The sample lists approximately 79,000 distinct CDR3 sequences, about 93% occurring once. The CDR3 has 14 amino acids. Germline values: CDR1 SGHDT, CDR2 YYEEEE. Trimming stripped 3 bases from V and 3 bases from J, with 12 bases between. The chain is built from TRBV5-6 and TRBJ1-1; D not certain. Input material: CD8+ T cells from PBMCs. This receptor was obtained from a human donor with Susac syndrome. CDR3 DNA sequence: TGTGCCAGCAGCTGGGGAGGTGGGTACACTGAAGCTTTCTTT. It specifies CASSWGGGYTEAFF.